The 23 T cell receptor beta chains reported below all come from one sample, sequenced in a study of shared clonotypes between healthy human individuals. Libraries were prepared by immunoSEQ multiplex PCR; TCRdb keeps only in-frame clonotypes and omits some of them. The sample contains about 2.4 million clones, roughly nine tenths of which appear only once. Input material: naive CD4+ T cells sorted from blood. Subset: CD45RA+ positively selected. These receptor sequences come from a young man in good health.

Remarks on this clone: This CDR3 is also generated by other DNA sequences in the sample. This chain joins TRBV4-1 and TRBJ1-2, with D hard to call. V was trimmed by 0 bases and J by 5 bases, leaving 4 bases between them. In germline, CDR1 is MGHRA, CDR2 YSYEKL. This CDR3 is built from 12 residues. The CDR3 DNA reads TGCGCCAGCAGCCAAGACGGGTATGGCTACACCTTC. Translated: CASSQDGYGYTF.

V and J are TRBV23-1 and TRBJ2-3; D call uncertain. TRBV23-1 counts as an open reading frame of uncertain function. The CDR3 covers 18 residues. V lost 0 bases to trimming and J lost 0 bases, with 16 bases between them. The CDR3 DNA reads TGCGCCAGCAGTCAATCCCTTTCTGGCGGATCTAGCACAGATACGCAGTATTTT. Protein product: CASSQSLSGGSSTDTQYF.

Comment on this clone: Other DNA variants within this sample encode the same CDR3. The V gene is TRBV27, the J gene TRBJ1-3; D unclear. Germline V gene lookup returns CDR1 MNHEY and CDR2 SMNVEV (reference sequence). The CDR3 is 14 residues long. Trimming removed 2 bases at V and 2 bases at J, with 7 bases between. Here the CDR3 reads CASSLGGAGNTIYF. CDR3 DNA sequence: TGTGCCAGCAGTTTAGGTGGGGCTGGAAACACCATATATTTT.

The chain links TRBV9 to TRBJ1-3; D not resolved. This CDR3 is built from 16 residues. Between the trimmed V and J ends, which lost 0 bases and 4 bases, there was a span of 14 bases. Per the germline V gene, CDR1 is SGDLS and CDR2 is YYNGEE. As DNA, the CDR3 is TGTGCCAGCAGCGTAGATCTAGGACTCGGCGGAAACACCATATATTTT. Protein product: CASSVDLGLGGNTIYF.

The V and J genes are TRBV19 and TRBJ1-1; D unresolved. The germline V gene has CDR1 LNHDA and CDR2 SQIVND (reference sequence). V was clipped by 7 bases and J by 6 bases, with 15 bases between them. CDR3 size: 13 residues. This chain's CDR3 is CASNSLLMAEAFF. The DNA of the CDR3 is TGTGCCAGTAATTCTTTACTGATGGCTGAAGCTTTCTTT.

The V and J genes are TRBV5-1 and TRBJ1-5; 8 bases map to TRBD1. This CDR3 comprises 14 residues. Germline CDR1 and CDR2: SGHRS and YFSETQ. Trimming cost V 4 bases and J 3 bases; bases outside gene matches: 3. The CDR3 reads CASSPDRANQPQHF. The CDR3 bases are TGCGCCAGCAGCCCGGACAGGGCCAATCAGCCCCAGCATTTT.

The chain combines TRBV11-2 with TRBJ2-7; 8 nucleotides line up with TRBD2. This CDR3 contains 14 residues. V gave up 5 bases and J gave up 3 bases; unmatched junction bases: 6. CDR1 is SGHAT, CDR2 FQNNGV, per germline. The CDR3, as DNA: TGTGCCAGCAGCATCGGCGGGGGGCGCTACGAGCAGTACTTC. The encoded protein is CASSIGGGRYEQYF.

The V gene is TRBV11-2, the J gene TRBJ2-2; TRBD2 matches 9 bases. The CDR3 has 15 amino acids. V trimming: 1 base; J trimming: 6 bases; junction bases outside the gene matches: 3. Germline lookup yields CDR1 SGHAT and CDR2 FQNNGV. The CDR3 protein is CASSLVGLAPGELFF. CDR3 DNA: TGTGCCAGCAGCTTAGTGGGACTAGCCCCCGGGGAGCTGTTTTTT.

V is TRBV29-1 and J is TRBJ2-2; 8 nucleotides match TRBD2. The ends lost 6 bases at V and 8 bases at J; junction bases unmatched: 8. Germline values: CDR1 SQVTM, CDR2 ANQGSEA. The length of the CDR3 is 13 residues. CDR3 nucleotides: TGCAGCGTCATGAGCGGGAGATTAGGGGAGCTGTTTTTT. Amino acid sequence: CSVMSGRLGELFF.

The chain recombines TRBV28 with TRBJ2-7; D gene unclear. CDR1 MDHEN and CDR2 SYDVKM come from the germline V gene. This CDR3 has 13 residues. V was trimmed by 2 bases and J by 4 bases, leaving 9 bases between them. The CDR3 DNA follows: TGTGCCAGCAGTTTACCCCCACAGTACGAGCAGTACTTC. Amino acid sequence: CASSLPPQYEQYF.

CDR3 sequence: CASLYRGRLAGVPYEQYF. The CDR3, as DNA: TGTGCCAGTCTTTACAGAGGAAGACTAGCGGGGGTCCCCTACGAGCAGTACTTC. This chain joins TRBV2 and TRBJ2-7, with 12 bases that match TRBD2. Germline loops: CDR1 SNHLY, CDR2 FYNNEI. Trimming removed 9 bases from V and 2 bases from J; junction bases left unmatched: 17. The CDR3 is 18 residues long.

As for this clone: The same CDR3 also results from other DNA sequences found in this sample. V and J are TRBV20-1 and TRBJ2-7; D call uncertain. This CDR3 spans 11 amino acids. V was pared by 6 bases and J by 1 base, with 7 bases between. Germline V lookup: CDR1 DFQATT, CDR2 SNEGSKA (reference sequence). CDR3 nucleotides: TGCAGTGCCGTCAGATCCTACGAGCAGTACTTC. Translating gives CSAVRSYEQYF.

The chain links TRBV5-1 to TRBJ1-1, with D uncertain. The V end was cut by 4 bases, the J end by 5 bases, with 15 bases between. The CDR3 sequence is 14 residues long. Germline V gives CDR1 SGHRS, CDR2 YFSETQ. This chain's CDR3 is CASSRGEGKTEAFF. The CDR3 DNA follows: TGCGCCAGCAGCCGCGGGGAGGGTAAGACTGAAGCTTTCTTT. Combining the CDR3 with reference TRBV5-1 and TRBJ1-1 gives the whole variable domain KAGVTQTPRYLIKTRGQQVTLSCSPISGHRSVSWYQQTPGQGLQFLFEYFSETQRNKGNFPGRFSGRQFSNSRSEMNVSTLELGDSALYLCASSRGEGKTEAFFGQGTRLTVV.

The CDR3 nucleotides are TGTGCCAGCAGCTTGAGGAGGATAATTGAAGAAAAACTGTTTTTT. It is translated as CASSLRRIIEEKLFF. The J gene is TRBJ1-4, the V gene TRBV5-8; D unclear. V was pared by 1 base and J by 8 bases, with 15 bases between. The length of the CDR3 is 15 residues. Germline V gene lookup returns CDR1 SGHTS and CDR2 YDEGEE.

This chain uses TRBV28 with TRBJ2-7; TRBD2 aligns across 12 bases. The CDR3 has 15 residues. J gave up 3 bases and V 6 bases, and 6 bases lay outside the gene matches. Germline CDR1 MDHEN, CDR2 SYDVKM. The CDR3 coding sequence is TGTGCCAGCAGCCTCGCGGGACTAGCGGGCTACGAGCAGTACTTC. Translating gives CASSLAGLAGYEQYF.

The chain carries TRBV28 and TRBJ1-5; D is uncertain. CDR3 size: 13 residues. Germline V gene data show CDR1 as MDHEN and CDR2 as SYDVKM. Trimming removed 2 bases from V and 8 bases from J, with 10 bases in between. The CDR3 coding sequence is TGTGCCAGCAGTTTAGGTTATCCGGAGCCCCAGCATTTT. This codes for CASSLGYPEPQHF.

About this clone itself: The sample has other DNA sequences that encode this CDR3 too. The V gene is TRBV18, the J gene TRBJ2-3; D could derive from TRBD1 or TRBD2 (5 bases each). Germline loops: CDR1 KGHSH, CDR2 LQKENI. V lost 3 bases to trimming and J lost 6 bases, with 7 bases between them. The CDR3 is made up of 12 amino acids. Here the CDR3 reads CASSPWGDTQYF. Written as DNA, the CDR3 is TGTGCCAGCTCACCGTGGGGGGATACGCAGTATTTT. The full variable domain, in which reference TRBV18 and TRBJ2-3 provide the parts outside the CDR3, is NAGVMQNPRHLVRRRGQEARLRCSPMKGHSHVYWYRQLPEEGLKFMVYLQKENIIDESGMPKERFSAEFPKEGPSILRIQQVVRGDSAAYFCASSPWGDTQYFGPGTRLTVL.

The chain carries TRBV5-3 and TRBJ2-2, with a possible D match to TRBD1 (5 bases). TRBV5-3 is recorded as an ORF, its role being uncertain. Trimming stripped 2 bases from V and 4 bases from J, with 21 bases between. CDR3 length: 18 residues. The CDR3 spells CARSLCTPGNLGTGELFF. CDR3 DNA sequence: TGTGCCAGAAGCTTATGCACCCCAGGGAATTTGGGCACCGGGGAGCTGTTTTTT.

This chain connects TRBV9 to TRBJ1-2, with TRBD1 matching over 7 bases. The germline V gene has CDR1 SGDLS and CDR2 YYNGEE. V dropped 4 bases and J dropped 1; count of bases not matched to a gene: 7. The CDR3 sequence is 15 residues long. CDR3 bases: TGTGCCAGCAGCTTACGACAGGGAGTTAACTATGGCTACACCTTC. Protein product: CASSLRQGVNYGYTF.

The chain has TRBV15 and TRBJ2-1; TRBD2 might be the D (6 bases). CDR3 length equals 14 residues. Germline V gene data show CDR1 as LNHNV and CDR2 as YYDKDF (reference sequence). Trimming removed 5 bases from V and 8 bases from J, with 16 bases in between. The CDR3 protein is CATSQRDWGDEQFF. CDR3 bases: TGTGCCACCAGCCAACGGGACTGGGGCGATGAGCAGTTCTTC.

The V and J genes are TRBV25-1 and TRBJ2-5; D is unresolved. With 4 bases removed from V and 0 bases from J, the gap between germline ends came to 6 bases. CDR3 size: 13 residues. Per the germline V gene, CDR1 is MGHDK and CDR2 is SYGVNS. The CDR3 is CASSARNQETQYF. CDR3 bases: TGTGCCAGCAGTGCGCGGAACCAAGAGACCCAGTACTTC.

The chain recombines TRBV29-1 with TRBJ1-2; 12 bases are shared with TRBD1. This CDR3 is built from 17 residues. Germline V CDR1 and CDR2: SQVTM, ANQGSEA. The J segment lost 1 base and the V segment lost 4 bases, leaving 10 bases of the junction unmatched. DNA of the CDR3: TGCAGCGTTGCGTTTACCGGGACAGGGGGCAGTAACTATGGCTACACCTTC. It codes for CSVAFTGTGGSNYGYTF.

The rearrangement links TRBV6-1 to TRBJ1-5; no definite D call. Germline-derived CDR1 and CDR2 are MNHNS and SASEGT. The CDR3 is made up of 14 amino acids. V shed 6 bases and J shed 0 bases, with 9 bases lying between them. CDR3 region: CASRPWNSNQPQHF. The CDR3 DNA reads TGTGCCAGCAGGCCATGGAATAGCAATCAGCCCCAGCATTTT.